The 6 T cell receptor beta chains listed next were all sequenced from one sample in a study of T cell changes during pregnancy in multiple sclerosis (dated by TCRdb to about 2019). The library was obtained by the immunoSEQ multiplex PCR assay. Here the immuneACCESS table is served through TCRdb, limited to in-frame sequences with V and J called. Missing clones are a known gap in these copies; in checked studies unresolved V genes cover under half, and the rest lacks a known reason. For this sample there are 45,000 to 60,000 clones; 85% to 95% appear just once. Roughly 0.61% of the sample lies in the top ten. The sample consisted of CD4+ T cells from peripheral blood mononuclear cells, taken after pregnancy. Receptor source: a female donor in good health, enrolled as a control in a pregnancy study.

The chain is built from TRBV5-1 and TRBJ1-1; perhaps TRBD1 as D (6 bases). The CDR3 has 13 residues. CDR1 and CDR2 (germline): SGHRS, YFSETQ. V lost 1 base and J 4 bases, leaving 8 bases between the germline ends. CDR3 residues: CASSLWGPTEAFF. The CDR3 nucleotides are TGCGCCAGCAGCTTGTGGGGGCCCACTGAAGCTTTCTTT.

This clone was recorded only once. This chain connects TRBV2 to TRBJ2-1, with D possibly matching TRBD1 (6 bases). Trimming removed 4 bases from V and 4 bases from J, with 14 bases in between. The germline gives CDR1 SNHLY, CDR2 FYNNEI. The CDR3 loop spans 15 amino acids. In nucleotides, the CDR3 is TGTGCCAGCAGTGCGGACAGACCGATGTACAATGAGCAGTTCTTC. Translated, it gives CASSADRPMYNEQFF.

This rearrangement joins TRBV5-1 to TRBJ1-2; 7 bases match TRBD1. CDR1 is SGHRS, CDR2 YFSETQ, per germline. Trimming removed 4 bases from V and 5 bases from J; junction bases left unmatched: 8. CDR3 length: 14 residues. The CDR3 DNA sequence: TGCGCCAGCAGCGTACAGGGGCGAGGGTATGGCTACACCTTC. The encoded protein is CASSVQGRGYGYTF.

The gene calls are TRBV19 and TRBJ1-1; 7 nucleotides line up with TRBD1. The CDR3 spans 15 residues. Germline CDR1 reads LNHDA; CDR2 reads SQIVND (reference sequence). V lost 5 bases and J lost 4; bases outside the gene matches: 10. The CDR3 spells CASSPPTGLGTEAFF. The CDR3 region has the DNA TGTGCCAGTAGTCCGCCGACAGGGCTGGGCACTGAAGCTTTCTTT.

The chain couples TRBV5-1 to TRBJ1-1, with a possible D match to TRBD1 (5 bases). This CDR3 region has 16 residues. From germline, CDR1 is SGHRS and CDR2 YFSETQ. Deletions cut 5 bases from V and 6 bases from J, with 23 bases between. The CDR3 nucleotides are TGCGCCAGCAGTTTAGCCACAGGTGTGGTTAGTTCTGAAGCTTTCTTT. Protein product: CASSLATGVVSSEAFF.

The chain employs TRBV13 and TRBJ2-2; TRBD2 matches at 11 bases. The V and J ends lost 3 bases and 5 bases, in that order; junction bases with no gene match: 5. Germline lookup yields CDR1 PRHDT and CDR2 FYEKMQ (reference sequence). This CDR3 contains 16 residues. The CDR3 reads CASSFRLAGSTGELFF. CDR3 bases: TGTGCCAGCAGCTTCCGACTAGCGGGGAGTACCGGGGAGCTGTTTTTT.